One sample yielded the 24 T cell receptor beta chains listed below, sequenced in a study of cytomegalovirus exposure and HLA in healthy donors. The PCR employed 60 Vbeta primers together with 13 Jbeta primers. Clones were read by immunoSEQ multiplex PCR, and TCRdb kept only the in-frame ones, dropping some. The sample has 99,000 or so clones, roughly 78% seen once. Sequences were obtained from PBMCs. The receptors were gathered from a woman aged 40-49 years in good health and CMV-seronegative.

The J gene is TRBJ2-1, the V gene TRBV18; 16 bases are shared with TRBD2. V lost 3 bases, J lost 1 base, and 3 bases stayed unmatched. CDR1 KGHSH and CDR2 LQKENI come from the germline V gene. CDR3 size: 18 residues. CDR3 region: CASSPGTSGRGSYNEQFF. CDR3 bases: TGTGCCAGCTCACCCGGGACTAGCGGGAGGGGGTCCTACAATGAGCAGTTCTTC.

The CDR3 nucleotides read TGTGCCAGCAGTTTTCCCAGGGGGCGAACCGGGGAGCTGTTTTTT. Amino acids: CASSFPRGRTGELFF. V usage is TRBV11-1 and J usage is TRBJ2-2, with 8 nucleotides matching TRBD1. After removal of 6 bases from V and 5 bases from J, the junction contained 8 bases not matched to a gene. This CDR3 comprises 15 residues. Germline assignment: CDR1 SGHAT and CDR2 FQDESV (reference sequence).

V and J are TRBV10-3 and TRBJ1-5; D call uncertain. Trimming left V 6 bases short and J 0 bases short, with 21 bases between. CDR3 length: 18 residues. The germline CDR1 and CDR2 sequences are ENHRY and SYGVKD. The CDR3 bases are TGTGCCATCAGCGCGAGACCGGGAGCGGGGAGTAGCAATCAGCCCCAGCATTTT. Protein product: CAISARPGAGSSNQPQHF.

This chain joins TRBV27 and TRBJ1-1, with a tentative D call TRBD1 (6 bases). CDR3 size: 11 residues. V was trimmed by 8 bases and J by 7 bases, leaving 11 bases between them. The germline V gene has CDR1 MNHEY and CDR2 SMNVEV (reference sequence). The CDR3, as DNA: TGTGCCAGCCGTCTAGGGGGTGAAGCTTTCTTT. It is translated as CASRLGGEAFF.

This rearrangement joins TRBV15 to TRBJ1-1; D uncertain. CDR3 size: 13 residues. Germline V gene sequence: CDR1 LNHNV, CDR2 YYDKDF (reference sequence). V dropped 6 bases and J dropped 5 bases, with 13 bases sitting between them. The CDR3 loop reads CATSQSRLTEAFF. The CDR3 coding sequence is TGTGCCACCAGTCAAAGTAGACTTACTGAAGCTTTCTTT.

The CDR3 DNA reads as TGTGCCAGCAGTTTTAAGTGGCGGGCTTTCTTT. Its protein product is CASSFKWRAFF. The chain couples TRBV28 to TRBJ1-1; no clear D. The germline CDR1 and CDR2 sequences are MDHEN and SYDVKM. The CDR3 is made up of 11 amino acids. V lost 3 bases and J 11 bases, leaving 10 bases between the germline ends. The complete variable domain, with remaining parts taken from reference TRBV28 and TRBJ1-1, reads DVKVTQSSRYLVKRTGEKVFLECVQDMDHENMFWYRQDPGLGLRLIYFSYDVKMKEKGDIPEGYSVSREKKERFSLILESASTNQTSMYLCASSFKWRAFFGQGTRLTVV.

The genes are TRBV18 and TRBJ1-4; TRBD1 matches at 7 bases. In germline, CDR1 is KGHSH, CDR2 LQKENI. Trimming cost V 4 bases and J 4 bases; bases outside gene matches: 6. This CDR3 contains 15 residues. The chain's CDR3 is CASSRLDRDNEKLFF. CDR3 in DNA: TGTGCCAGCTCACGATTAGACAGGGATAATGAAAAACTGTTTTTT. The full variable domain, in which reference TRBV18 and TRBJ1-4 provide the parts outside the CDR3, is NAGVMQNPRHLVRRRGQEARLRCSPMKGHSHVYWYRQLPEEGLKFMVYLQKENIIDESGMPKERFSAEFPKEGPSILRIQQVVRGDSAAYFCASSRLDRDNEKLFFGSGTQLSVL.

The CDR3 here is CASSEGQITDTQYF. The CDR3 DNA is TGTGCCAGCAGTGAAGGACAAATCACAGATACGCAGTATTTT. This chain links TRBV2 with TRBJ2-3, with D unclear. Trimming stripped 1 base from V and 2 bases from J, with 7 bases between. This CDR3 has 14 amino acids. Germline-derived CDR1 and CDR2 are SNHLY and FYNNEI.

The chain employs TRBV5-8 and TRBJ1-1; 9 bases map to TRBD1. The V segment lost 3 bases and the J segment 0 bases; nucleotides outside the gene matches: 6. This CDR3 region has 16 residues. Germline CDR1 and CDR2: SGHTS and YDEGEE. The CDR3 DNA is TGTGCCAGCAGCTCCCGGGACAGGGACCTGAACACTGAAGCTTTCTTT. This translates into CASSSRDRDLNTEAFF.

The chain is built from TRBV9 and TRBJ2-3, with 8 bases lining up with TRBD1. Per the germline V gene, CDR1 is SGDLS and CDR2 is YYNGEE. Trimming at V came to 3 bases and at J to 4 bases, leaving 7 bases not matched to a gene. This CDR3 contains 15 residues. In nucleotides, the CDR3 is TGTGCCAGCAGCGGAGGGTCAGGGGGCTCAGATACGCAGTATTTT. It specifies CASSGGSGGSDTQYF.

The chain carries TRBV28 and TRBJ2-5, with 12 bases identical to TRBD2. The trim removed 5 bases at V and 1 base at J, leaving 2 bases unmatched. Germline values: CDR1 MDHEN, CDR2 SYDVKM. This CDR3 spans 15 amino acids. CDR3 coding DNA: TGTGCCAGCAGTCGGGGACTAGCGGGCCAAGAGACCCAGTACTTC. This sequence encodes CASSRGLAGQETQYF.

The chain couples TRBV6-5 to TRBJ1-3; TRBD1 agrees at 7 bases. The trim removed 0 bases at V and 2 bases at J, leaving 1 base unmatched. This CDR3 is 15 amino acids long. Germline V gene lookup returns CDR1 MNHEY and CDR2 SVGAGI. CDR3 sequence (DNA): TGTGCCAGCAGTTACTCGGACAGGACTGGAAACACCATATATTTT. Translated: CASSYSDRTGNTIYF.

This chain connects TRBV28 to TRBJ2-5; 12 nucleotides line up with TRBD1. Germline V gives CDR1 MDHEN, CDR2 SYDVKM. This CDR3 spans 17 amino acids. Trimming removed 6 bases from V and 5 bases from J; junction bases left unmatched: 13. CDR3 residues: CASSRSDGTGGRETQYF. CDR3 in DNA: TGTGCCAGCAGCCGTTCCGATGGGACAGGGGGCAGGGAGACCCAGTACTTC.

CDR3 protein: CATSRDRASTEAFF. The DNA of the CDR3 is TGTGCCACCAGCAGAGACAGGGCGAGCACTGAAGCTTTCTTT. The V call is TRBV15, the J call TRBJ1-1; TRBD1 is a possible D gene (5 bases). V was shortened by 0 bases and J by 4 bases, with 9 bases between the two germline ends. The length of the CDR3 is 14 residues. Germline CDR1 and CDR2: LNHNV and YYDKDF (reference sequence).

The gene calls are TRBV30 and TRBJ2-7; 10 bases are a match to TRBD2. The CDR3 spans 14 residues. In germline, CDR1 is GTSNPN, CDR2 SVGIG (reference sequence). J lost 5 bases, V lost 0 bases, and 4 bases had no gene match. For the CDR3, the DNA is TGTGCCTGGAGTGTACAGCTAGCGGGAGACGAGCAGTACTTC. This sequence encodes CAWSVQLAGDEQYF.

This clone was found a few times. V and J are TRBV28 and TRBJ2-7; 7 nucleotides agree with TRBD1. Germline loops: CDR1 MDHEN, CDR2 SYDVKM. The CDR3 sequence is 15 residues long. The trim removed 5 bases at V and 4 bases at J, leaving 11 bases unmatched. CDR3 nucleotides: TGTGCCAGCAGTGAAACCGGGACAGTATTTTACGAGCAGTACTTC. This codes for CASSETGTVFYEQYF.

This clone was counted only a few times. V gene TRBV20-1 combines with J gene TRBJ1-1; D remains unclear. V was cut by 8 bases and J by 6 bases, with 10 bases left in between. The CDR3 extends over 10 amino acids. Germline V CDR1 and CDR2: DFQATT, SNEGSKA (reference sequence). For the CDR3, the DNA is TGCAGTTTCGTTTTCCCTGAAGCTTTCTTT. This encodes CSFVFPEAFF.

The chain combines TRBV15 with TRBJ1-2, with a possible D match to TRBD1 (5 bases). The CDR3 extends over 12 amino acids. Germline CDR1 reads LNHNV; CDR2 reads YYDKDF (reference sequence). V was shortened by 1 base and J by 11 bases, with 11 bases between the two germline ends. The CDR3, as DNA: TGTGCCACCAGCAGAGTGGGTCGGGGGTACACCTTC. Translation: CATSRVGRGYTF.

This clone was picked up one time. This CDR3 is CASDPGQGSEKLFF. DNA of the CDR3: TGTGCCAGTGATCCGGGACAGGGAAGTGAAAAACTGTTTTTT. The chain carries TRBV19 and TRBJ1-4; 9 bases align to TRBD1. The CDR3 loop spans 14 amino acids. Germline assignment: CDR1 LNHDA and CDR2 SQIVND (reference sequence). V was pared by 8 bases and J by 7 bases, with 8 bases of the junction left unmatched.

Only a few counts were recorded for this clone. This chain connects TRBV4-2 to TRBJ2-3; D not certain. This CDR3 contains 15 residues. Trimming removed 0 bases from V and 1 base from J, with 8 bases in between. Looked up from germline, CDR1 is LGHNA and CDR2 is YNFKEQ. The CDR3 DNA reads TGTGCCAGCAGCCAAGATCGGGTGGGCACAGATACGCAGTATTTT. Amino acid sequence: CASSQDRVGTDTQYF.

The CDR3, as DNA: TGTGCCAGCAGCGTAGGTGGGACTAGCGGGATGGTAAAGCAGTTCTTC. Protein: CASSVGGTSGMVKQFF. V usage is TRBV9 and J usage is TRBJ2-1; the match to TRBD2 covers 13 bases. Germline CDR1 reads SGDLS; CDR2 reads YYNGEE. This CDR3 spans 16 amino acids. V shed 0 bases and J 11 bases; nucleotides not matched to a gene: 8.

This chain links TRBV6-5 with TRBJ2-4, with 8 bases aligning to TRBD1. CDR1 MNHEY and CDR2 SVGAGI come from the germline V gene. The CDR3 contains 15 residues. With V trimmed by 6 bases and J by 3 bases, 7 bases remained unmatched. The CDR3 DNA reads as TGTGCCAGCAGGTCACAGGGGGTCTACAAAAACATTCAGTACTTC. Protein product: CASRSQGVYKNIQYF.

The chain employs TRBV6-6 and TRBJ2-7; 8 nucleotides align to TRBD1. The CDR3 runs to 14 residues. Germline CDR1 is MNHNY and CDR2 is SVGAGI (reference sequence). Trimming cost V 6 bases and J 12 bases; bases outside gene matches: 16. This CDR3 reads CASSPSNSRGQWYF. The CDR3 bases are TGTGCCAGCAGCCCCTCAAATAGCAGGGGGCAGTGGTACTTC.

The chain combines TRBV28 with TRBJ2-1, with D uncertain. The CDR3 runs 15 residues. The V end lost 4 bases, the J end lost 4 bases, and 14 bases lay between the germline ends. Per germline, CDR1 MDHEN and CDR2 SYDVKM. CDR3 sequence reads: CASSSVAEYYNEQFF. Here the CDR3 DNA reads TGTGCCAGCAGTTCCGTGGCAGAATATTACAATGAGCAGTTCTTC. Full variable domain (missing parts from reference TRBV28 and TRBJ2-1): DVKVTQSSRYLVKRTGEKVFLECVQDMDHENMFWYRQDPGLGLRLIYFSYDVKMKEKGDIPEGYSVSREKKERFSLILESASTNQTSMYLCASSSVAEYYNEQFFGPGTRLTVL.